The 6 T cell receptor beta chains below were found in one sample sequenced in a study of CD8+ T cells in alopecia areata. RNA extraction and reverse transcription yielded cDNA as sequencing template. Only in-frame clones appear in the TCRdb table, and some are missing; sequencing was by immunoSEQ multiplex PCR. In the table there are about 140,000 clones, approximately 86% of which are singletons. Treatment of the sample: oral pan-JAK inhibitor, 5-10 mg twice daily. The source was CD8+ T cells sorted from blood, collected at week 4, from a patient treated with tofacitinib. The source is a human donor with alopecia areata.

The chain is built from TRBV5-6 and TRBJ2-7; 8 positions agree with TRBD1. The germline gives CDR1 SGHDT, CDR2 YYEEEE. The CDR3 is made up of 15 amino acids. Trimming at V came to 3 bases and at J to 3 bases, leaving 8 bases not matched to a gene. CDR3 nucleotide sequence: TGTGCCAGCAGCTCCCTTTACAGGGGGAACTACGAGCAGTACTTC. This codes for CASSSLYRGNYEQYF.

Remarks on this clone: The same CDR3 arises from other DNA sequences in this sample as well. V and J are TRBV5-6 and TRBJ1-1; no firm D call. The CDR3 contains 12 residues. The germline V gene has CDR1 SGHDT and CDR2 YYEEEE. Trimming pared 0 bases from V and 4 bases from J, leaving 4 bases between. The CDR3 sequence is CASSLVGTEAFF. CDR3 coding DNA: TGTGCCAGCAGCTTGGTGGGCACTGAAGCTTTCTTT. Variable domain in full (rest from reference TRBV5-6 and TRBJ1-1): DAGVTQSPTHLIKTRGQQVTLRCSPKSGHDTVSWYQQALGQGPQFIFQYYEEEERQRGNFPDRFSGHQFPNYSSELNVNALLLGDSALYLCASSLVGTEAFFGQGTRLTVV.

The rearrangement links TRBV7-2 to TRBJ1-4, with 7 bases lining up with TRBD1. Losses at the gene ends were 4 bases for V and 8 bases for J; bases not matched to a gene: 7. CDR1 SGHTA and CDR2 FQGNSA come from the germline V gene. The CDR3 runs to 14 residues. The CDR3 reads CASSSQGVDEKLFF. CDR3 bases: TGTGCCAGCAGCTCCCAGGGGGTTGACGAAAAACTGTTTTTT.

CDR3 sequence: CASGSGTGGDTQYF. In nucleotides, the CDR3 is TGTGCTAGTGGTTCCGGGACAGGGGGAGATACGCAGTATTTT. J is TRBJ2-3 and V is TRBV12-5, with 11 bases identical to TRBD1. The CDR3 is 14 amino acids. Trimming took 4 bases from V and 5 from J; bases not matched to a gene: 2. Germline CDR1 is LGHNT and CDR2 is FRNRAP.

V usage is TRBV5-1 and J usage is TRBJ2-7, with D possibly being TRBD1 (5 bases). With 3 bases removed from V and 4 bases from J, the gap between germline ends came to 17 bases. Germline CDR1 reads SGHRS; CDR2 reads YFSETQ. The CDR3 sequence is 15 residues long. The CDR3 region is CASSYHSTANYEQYF. The DNA of the CDR3 is TGCGCCAGCAGCTACCACTCGACAGCAAATTACGAGCAGTACTTC.

CDR3 sequence: CASSLTTNEQFF. In DNA form, the CDR3 reads TGTGCCAGCAGCCTCACAACCAATGAGCAGTTCTTC. The chain recombines TRBV13 with TRBJ2-1; unclear D gene. CDR1 is PRHDT, CDR2 FYEKMQ, per germline (reference sequence). The CDR3 spans 12 residues. The V end lost 5 bases, the J end lost 6 bases, and 8 bases lay between the germline ends.